This T cell receptor (beta chain) is drawn from a study of blood T cell repertoires in COVID-19. Study-wide context: There were acute and convalescent COVID-19 samples, and they came from the United States, Italy and Spain. The analysed material was cDNA or gDNA that came from T cells, B-cell-depleted T cells, or PBMCs.

V was trimmed by 2 bases and J by 0 bases, leaving 6 bases between them. Germline-derived CDR1 and CDR2 are MNHEY and SVGAGI. CDR3 length equals 14 residues. Original processing notes: Using reference gene primer amplification, nucleated cell counts were estimated. Libraries were prepared by immunoSEQ multiplex PCR; TCRdb keeps only in-frame clonotypes and omits some of them. V, J and clone size reflect that table, while D and trimming were determined from the DNA. The table shows 200,000 to 300,000 clones, with roughly 90% occurring only once. The chain couples TRBV6-5 to TRBJ2-3; D is unclear. The origin of this receptor is a man aged 55 to 69 who had recovered from COVID-19. The sample comprised peripheral blood. In DNA form, the CDR3 reads TGTGCCAGCAGTTACGGGCTTAGCACAGATACGCAGTATTTT. As protein: CASSYGLSTDTQYF.